This section outlines one T cell receptor beta chain sequence together with its context. The antigen is unknown. Each CDR3 protein is one row after TCRdb ran MiXCR on the reads. The repertoire holds roughly 600,000 distinct CDR3 sequences, 20% to 25% seen once, with under 8.5% in the top ten. The record originates from a study of T cell repertoires in cytomegalovirus infection. Study background: Matching HLA type, along with CMV infection, was indicated by public TCR beta signatures. Study-level results: HLA-C-restricted TCR beta clonotypes specific for CMV led the ex vivo response.

V lost 1 base and J lost 7; bases outside the gene matches: 12. Germline values: CDR1 SGHTS, CDR2 YDEGEE. This CDR3 has 17 residues. Input material: CD8+ T cells from PBMCs. This chain links TRBV5-8 with TRBJ2-1; TRBD2 matches at 9 bases. This TCR was sampled from a human donor in good health (CMV status not recorded). Some clones in this sample may be carry-over from other donors' samples. The CDR3: CASSLRAGGLNGNEQFF. In DNA, the CDR3 is TGTGCCAGCAGCTTGCGAGCGGGGGGTCTCAACGGGAATGAGCAGTTCTTC.